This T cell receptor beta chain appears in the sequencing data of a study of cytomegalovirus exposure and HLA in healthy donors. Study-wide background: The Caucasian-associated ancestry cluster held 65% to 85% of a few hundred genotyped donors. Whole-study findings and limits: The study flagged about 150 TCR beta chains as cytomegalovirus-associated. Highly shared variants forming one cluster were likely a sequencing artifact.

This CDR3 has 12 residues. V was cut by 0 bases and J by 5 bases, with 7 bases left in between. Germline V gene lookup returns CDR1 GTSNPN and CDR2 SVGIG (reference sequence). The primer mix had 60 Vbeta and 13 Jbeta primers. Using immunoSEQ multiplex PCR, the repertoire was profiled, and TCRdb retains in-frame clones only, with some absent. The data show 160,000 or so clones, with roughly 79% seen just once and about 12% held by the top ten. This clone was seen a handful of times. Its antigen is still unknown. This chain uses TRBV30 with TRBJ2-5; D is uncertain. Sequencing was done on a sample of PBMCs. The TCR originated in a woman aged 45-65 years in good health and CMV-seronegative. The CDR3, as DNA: TGTGCCTGGAGTGTAATCTCGGAGACCCAGTACTTC. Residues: CAWSVISETQYF. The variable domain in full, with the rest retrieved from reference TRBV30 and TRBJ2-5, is SQTIHQWPATLVQPVGSPLSLECTVEGTSNPNLYWYRQAAGRGLQLLFYSVGIGQISSEVPQNLSASRPQDRQFILSSKKLLLSDSGFYLCAWSVISETQYFGPGTRLLVL.